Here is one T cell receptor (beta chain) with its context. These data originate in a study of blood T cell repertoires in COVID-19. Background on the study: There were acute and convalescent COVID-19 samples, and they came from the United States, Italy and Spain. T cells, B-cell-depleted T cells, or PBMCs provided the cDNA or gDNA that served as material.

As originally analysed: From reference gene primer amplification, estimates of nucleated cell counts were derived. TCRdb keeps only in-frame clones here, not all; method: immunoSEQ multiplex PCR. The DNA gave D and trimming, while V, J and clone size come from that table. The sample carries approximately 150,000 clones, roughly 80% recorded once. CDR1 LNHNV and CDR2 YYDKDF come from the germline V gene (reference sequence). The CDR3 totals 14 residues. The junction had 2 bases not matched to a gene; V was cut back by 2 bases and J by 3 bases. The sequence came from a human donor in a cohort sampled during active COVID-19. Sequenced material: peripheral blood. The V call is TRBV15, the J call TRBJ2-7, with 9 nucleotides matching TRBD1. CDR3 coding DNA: TGTGCCACCAGCAGACCGGGACAGGGCTACGAGCAGTACTTC. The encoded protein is CATSRPGQGYEQYF.